The rows below give T cell receptor beta chains drawn from one sample of a study of blood T cell repertoires in COVID-19. The repertoire was sequenced with immunoSEQ multiplex PCR; TCRdb's copy has only in-frame clones and lacks some. The repertoire holds approximately 38,000 clones, roughly 80% seen once, with 24% in the top ten. Sequencing input: peripheral blood. Receptor source: a human donor with acute or convalescent COVID-19. The donor label of this sample is uncertain. Each CDR3 is given with its conserved first and last residue. D genes are given only for firm matches. For some rows the clone size is stated as once, few or many, or as a class when expanded; others skip it.

j_call clone_size d_call v_call cdr3_length cdr3_nt cdr3_aa
TRBJ2-5 NA TRBD2 TRBV3-1/TRBV3-2 15 TGTGCCAGCAGGGTGGGAGTAGCGGGAGAAGAGACCCAGTACTTC CASRVGVAGEETQYF
TRBJ1-4 NA NA TRBV6-1 16 TGTGCCAGCAGTGGGAAAGGGGGTGCAACTAATGAAAAACTGTTTTTT CASSGKGGATNEKLFF
TRBJ1-2 once NA TRBV11-1 14 TGTGCCAGCAGCTTCGGTCAAGGGGTCGACGGCTACACCTTC CASSFGQGVDGYTF
TRBJ2-3 NA NA TRBV21-1 16 TGTGCCAGCAGCACCGCCCTAGCGGGGTTCACAGATACGCAGTATTTT CASSTALAGFTDTQYF
TRBJ1-2 NA TRBD1 TRBV7-8 14 TGTGCCAGCAGCCGAGAGACAGGGCGCTATGGCTACACCTTC CASSRETGRYGYTF
TRBJ2-5 NA TRBD1 TRBV10-3 17 TGTGCCATCAGTGAGTCGTCGGGACAGGGGACCCAAGAGACCCAGTACTTC CAISESSGQGTQETQYF
TRBJ2-1 NA TRBD1 TRBV7-3 15 TGTGCCAGCAGCCCTGGACAGGGATCCTACAATGAGCAGTTCTTC CASSPGQGSYNEQFF
TRBJ1-2 NA TRBD1 TRBV4-2 16 TGTGCCAGCAGTTTCACTCAGGGGGCGAGCAACTATGGCTACACCTTC CASSFTQGASNYGYTF
TRBJ1-2 once TRBD1 TRBV19 14 TGTGCCAGTAGTTATGGGGACAGAAGCGATGGCTACACCTTC CASSYGDRSDGYTF
TRBJ2-7 NA TRBD2 TRBV6-6 16 TGTGCCAGCAGTTATCCGGGACTAGCGAGCTCCTACGAGCAGTACTTC CASSYPGLASSYEQYF
TRBJ2-2 NA TRBD1 TRBV5-5 14 TGTGCCAGCAGCTTCCAGGGGGATACCGGGGAGCTGTTTTTT CASSFQGDTGELFF
TRBJ1-4 once TRBD1 TRBV15 14 TGTGCCACCGGGACAGGGCAAACTAATGAAAAACTGTTTTTT CATGTGQTNEKLFF
TRBJ2-1 NA TRBD2 TRBV7-3 18 TGTGCCAGCAGCTTTATGCCGACTAGCGGGCCGGCCCAAAGTGAGCAGTTCTTC CASSFMPTSGPAQSEQFF
TRBJ1-4 NA NA TRBV25-1 15 TGTGCCAGCAGTGAAGACAGAGACCTTAATGAAAAACTGTTTTTT CASSEDRDLNEKLFF
TRBJ1-1 NA TRBD1 TRBV12-3/TRBV12-4 12 TGTGCCAGCAGTTTAGTGACAGGGCTAGCTTTCTTT CASSLVTGLAFF
TRBJ2-6 NA NA TRBV7-2 13 TGTGCCAGCAGCTTCGCTGGGGCCAACGTCCTGACTTTC CASSFAGANVLTF
TRBJ2-3 NA NA TRBV19 13 TGTGCCAGTAGTCAACTGGGCACAGATACGCAGTATTTT CASSQLGTDTQYF
TRBJ2-2 NA TRBD2 TRBV4-2 16 TGTGCCAGCAGCCAAGATGAGAGCGGGGCCCCCGGGGAGCTGTTTTTT CASSQDESGAPGELFF
TRBJ2-3 NA NA TRBV3-1/TRBV3-2 15 TGTGCCAGCAGCACCACGACGACTGGCACAGATACGCAGTATTTT CASSTTTTGTDTQYF
TRBJ2-2 NA TRBD2 TRBV4-2 18 TGTGCCAGCAGCCCCAGAGAGGTCCTAGCGGGCAACACCGGGGAGCTGTTTTTT CASSPREVLAGNTGELFF
TRBJ1-2 NA NA TRBV5-1 14 TGCGCCAGCAGATCAGGGGTTTCTGGCTATGGCTACACCTTC CASRSGVSGYGYTF
TRBJ1-2 NA TRBD1 TRBV18 15 TGTGCCAGCTCACCACCCGCAGGGGGCGCCTATGGCTACACCTTC CASSPPAGGAYGYTF
TRBJ1-1 medium-sized NA TRBV28 16 TGTGCCAGCAGCTACCAGGGCCTCGGGCCGAACACTGAAGCTTTCTTT CASSYQGLGPNTEAFF
TRBJ2-3 NA TRBD1 TRBV5-8 15 TGTGCCAGCAGCTATGGGACAGTAGACACAGATACGCAGTATTTT CASSYGTVDTDTQYF
TRBJ2-7 once NA TRBV7-9 12 TGTGCCAGCAGCTTTACGGGATACGAGCAGTACTTC CASSFTGYEQYF
TRBJ2-7 once TRBD1 TRBV19 16 TGTGCCAGTAGTATGGCCTCCAGGGGGCGATCCTACGAGCAGTACTTC CASSMASRGRSYEQYF
TRBJ1-2 NA NA TRBV3-1/TRBV3-2 15 TGTGCCAGCAGCCAAGAAACCGCAGCTAACTATGGCTACACCTTC CASSQETAANYGYTF
TRBJ2-1 NA TRBD1 TRBV5-4 14 TGTGCCAGCAGCCAGGACAGGTCGTACAATGAGCAGTTCTTC CASSQDRSYNEQFF
TRBJ1-1 once TRBD1 TRBV5-4 14 TGTGCCAGCAGCAGTGGACAGGCTAACACTGAAGCTTTCTTT CASSSGQANTEAFF
TRBJ2-1 NA NA TRBV19 13 TGTGCCAGTAACAGGGTACCTTGGGATGAGCAGTTCTTC CASNRVPWDEQFF
TRBJ2-7 NA TRBD1 TRBV7-2 13 TGTGCCAGCAGCACTTACAGGGGCTACGAGCAGTACTTC CASSTYRGYEQYF
TRBJ2-2 once TRBD2 TRBV19 15 TGTGCCAGTTGGGGACTAGCGGCGAACACCGGGGAGCTGTTTTTT CASWGLAANTGELFF